The T cell receptor beta chain under discussion was sequenced for a study of T-cell memory formation after mild COVID-19. At least ten counts were recorded for this clonotype. What it recognizes is unknown. Study-wide findings and caveats: CD4+ contracting clones lay mainly in CM and EM, CD8+ ones in EMRA. The authors did not confirm SARS-CoV-2 specificity of second-wave clones peaking day 37.

Constant-segment primers and 5'RACE yielded cDNA libraries for TCR alpha and TCR beta, each carrying sample barcodes and UMIs. TCRdb ran MiXCR on the 5' RACE reads and lists one entry per CDR3 protein. The sample carries about 180,000 distinct CDR3 sequences, 18% recorded once. The ends were cut back, 6 bases at V and 1 base at J, with 13 bases in the middle. The germline CDR1 and CDR2 sequences are KGHSH and LQKENI. The CDR3 length is 14 residues. The rearrangement links TRBV18 to TRBJ2-7; D call uncertain. The TCR comes from a man in his late teens or twenties who had mild COVID-19 (a few samples of this study predate the infection). Cell type and time point are not known. Input material: PBMCs or a T cell subset sorted from them (not recorded which). CDR3 coding DNA: TGTGCCAGCTCGCCTGCCCCGTTTTCCTACGAGCAGTACTTC. It yields the protein CASSPAPFSYEQYF.